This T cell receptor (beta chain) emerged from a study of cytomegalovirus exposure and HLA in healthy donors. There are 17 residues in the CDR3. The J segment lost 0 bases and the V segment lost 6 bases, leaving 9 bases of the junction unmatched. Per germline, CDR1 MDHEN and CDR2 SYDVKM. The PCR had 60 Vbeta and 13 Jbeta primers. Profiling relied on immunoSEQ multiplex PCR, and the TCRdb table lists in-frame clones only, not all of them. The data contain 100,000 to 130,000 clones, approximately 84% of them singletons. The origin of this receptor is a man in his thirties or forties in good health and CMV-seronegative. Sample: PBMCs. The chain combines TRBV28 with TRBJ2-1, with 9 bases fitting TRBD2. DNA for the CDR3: TGTGCCAGCAGCTCCCTTAGCGGGAGTTTCTCCTACAATGAGCAGTTCTTC. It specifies CASSSLSGSFSYNEQFF.